The 26 T cell receptor beta chains below all came from one sample that was sequenced in a study of Graves' ophthalmopathy and Graves' hyperthyroidism. RNA transcripts were the template, and TCR beta CDR3 regions were amplified from them. HTBI primers primed a first-round RT-PCR, and a second-round multiplex PCR followed. MiXCR, run by TCRdb on the multiplex PCR reads, gives a single entry per CDR3 protein. The table records roughly 350,000 distinct CDR3 sequences, about 18% of them present only once. Sequencing was performed on peripheral blood. These receptors were obtained from an adult woman with stable Graves' hyperthyroidism.

This clonotype was counted ten times or more. This clone may be a read error of a much larger clone one base away. The chain couples TRBV2 to TRBJ2-5; either TRBD1 or TRBD2 may fit D (5 bases each). Per the germline V gene, CDR1 is SNHLY and CDR2 is FYNNEI. This CDR3 is 13 amino acids long. CDR3: CASSAGGQGTQYF. Here the CDR3 DNA reads TGTGCCAGCAGCGCAGGAGGACAAGGGACCCAGTACTTC.

The chain employs TRBV6-2 or TRBV6-3 and TRBJ1-1; D is unresolved. CDR3 length equals 16 residues. In germline, CDR1 is MNHEY, CDR2 SVGEGT. V was clipped by 2 bases and J by 8 bases, with 21 bases between them. DNA of the CDR3: TGTGCCAGCAGTTACCCCCGCGGGGAATTGAACGCCGAAGCTTTCTTT. Translating gives CASSYPRGELNAEAFF.

This clonotype occurred many times. This rearrangement joins TRBV6-1 to TRBJ2-5, with TRBD2 matching 11 bases. The trim removed 2 bases at V and 3 bases at J, leaving 11 bases unmatched. The CDR3 spans 18 residues. Germline values: CDR1 MNHNS, CDR2 SASEGT. This CDR3 reads CASSEFLLAGVLEETQYF. In DNA, the CDR3 is TGTGCCAGCAGTGAATTTCTACTAGCGGGAGTTTTGGAAGAGACCCAGTACTTC.

This clonotype was seen many times. The rearrangement joins TRBV28 to TRBJ2-2; 8 nucleotides match TRBD2. V trimming: 3 bases; J trimming: 4 bases; junction bases outside the gene matches: 4. Germline V gene sequence: CDR1 MDHEN, CDR2 SYDVKM. There are 15 residues in the CDR3. CDR3: CASSFGTRFTGELFF. CDR3 coding DNA: TGTGCCAGCAGTTTCGGGACTAGATTCACCGGGGAGCTGTTTTTT.

This clonotype has at least ten counts. Compared with germline, one end of the junction differs, possibly owing to a read error. The V and J genes are TRBV28 and TRBJ1-6; 8 bases align to TRBD1. Germline V CDR1 and CDR2: MDHEN, SYDVKM. CDR3 length: 16 amino acids. CDR3 coding DNA: TGTGCCAGCAGTTTACCTCGACAGGGGATTCATTCGCCCCTCCACTTT. This sequence encodes CASSLPRQGIHSPLHF. Together with reference TRBV28 and TRBJ1-6, the CDR3 gives the full variable domain: DVKVTQSSRYLVKRTGEKVFLECVQDMDHENMFWYRQDPGLGLRLIYFSYDVKMKEKGDIPEGYSVSREKKERFSLILESASTNQTSMYLCASSLPRQGIHSPLHFGNGTRLTVT.

Only a few counts were recorded for this clonotype. V is TRBV6-2 or TRBV6-3 and J is TRBJ2-1; D uncertain. Germline V gene data show CDR1 as MNHEY and CDR2 as SVGEGT. The CDR3 loop spans 13 amino acids. Trimming removed 7 bases from V and 4 bases from J, with 11 bases in between. The CDR3 loop reads CASNVQSYNEQFF. The CDR3 nucleotides are TGTGCCAGCAACGTCCAAAGTTACAATGAGCAGTTCTTC.

This clonotype was seen only a few times. This may stem from a read error, because a much larger clone lies one nucleotide away. This chain connects TRBV28 to TRBJ2-7; the D gene is possibly TRBD2 (5 bases). This CDR3 has 15 amino acids. The V gene's germline CDR1 is MDHEN and CDR2 SYDVKM. The CDR3 DNA sequence: TGTGCCGGCAGTTTAATAACATCTAGCTATGACGAGCAGTACTTC. Protein: CAGSLITSSYDEQYF.

This clonotype occurred many times. V gene TRBV6-8 combines with J gene TRBJ2-2, with TRBD1 matching 7 bases. Germline CDR1 reads MNHGY; CDR2 reads SAAAGT. There are 17 residues in the CDR3. The trim removed 1 base at V and 1 base at J, leaving 6 bases unmatched. The CDR3 loop reads CASSYLAQGMNTGELFF. CDR3 nucleotides: TGTGCCAGCAGTTACTTGGCACAGGGGATGAACACCGGGGAGCTGTTTTTT.

The chain carries TRBV5-1 and TRBJ1-3; TRBD1 is a possible D gene (6 bases). From germline, CDR1 is SGHRS and CDR2 YFSETQ. The CDR3 is made up of 15 amino acids. Trimming removed 4 bases at V and 2 bases at J, with 13 bases between. CDR3 DNA sequence: TGCGCCAGCAGCAACGAAAACAGGGCTGGAAACACCATATATTTT. This sequence encodes CASSNENRAGNTIYF. The whole variable domain, filled in from reference TRBV5-1 and TRBJ1-3, reads KAGVTQTPRYLIKTRGQQVTLSCSPISGHRSVSWYQQTPGQGLQFLFEYFSETQRNKGNFPGRFSGRQFSNSRSEMNVSTLELGDSALYLCASSNENRAGNTIYFGEGSWLTVV.

This clonotype has ten or more counts. The chain joins TRBV10-3 to TRBJ2-7, with TRBD1 as a possible D gene (5 bases). This CDR3 comprises 15 residues. Trimming left V 4 bases short and J 2 bases short, with 15 bases between. The germline CDR1 and CDR2 sequences are ENHRY and SYGVKD. CDR3 region: CAISASVQGTYEQYF. The CDR3 nucleotides are TGTGCCATCAGTGCGAGCGTGCAGGGAACCTACGAGCAGTACTTC.

This clonotype appeared many times. In DNA, the CDR3 is TGCAGCGTCCTTGACAGGGAAAACGGCTACACCTTC. Translating gives CSVLDRENGYTF. The gene calls are TRBV29-1 and TRBJ1-2, with 7 positions matching TRBD1. The CDR3 runs 12 residues. Losses at the gene ends were 6 bases for V and 8 bases for J; bases not matched to a gene: 9. Germline assignment: CDR1 SQVTM and CDR2 ANQGSEA.

This clonotype appeared a few times. J is TRBJ2-7 and V is TRBV5-1; perhaps D is TRBD1 or TRBD2 (5 bases each). The germline V gene has CDR1 SGHRS and CDR2 YFSETQ. The CDR3 length is 14 residues. The germline V and J ends were trimmed by 4 bases and 7 bases, with 18 bases remaining between them. CDR3 bases: TGCGCCAGCAGCCCGGACGGGACCCCGCGTGAGCAGTACTTC. Its translation is CASSPDGTPREQYF.

J is TRBJ1-2 and V is TRBV6-5, with TRBD1 matching 8 bases. Germline V gene lookup returns CDR1 MNHEY and CDR2 SVGAGI. The CDR3 has 15 residues. V trimming: 2 bases; J trimming: 3 bases; junction bases outside the gene matches: 5. CDR3 nucleotide sequence: TGTGCCAGCAGTTACGTCGGACAGGGAGACTATGGCTACACCTTC. This gives the protein CASSYVGQGDYGYTF.

This clonotype was counted many times. The rearrangement uses TRBV27 and TRBJ2-3; D is undetermined. CDR1 is MNHEY, CDR2 SMNVEV, per germline (reference sequence). The CDR3 extends over 13 amino acids. The V gene lost 5 bases and the J gene lost 2 bases, with 8 bases spanning the gap. The DNA of the CDR3 is TGTGCCAGCAGTGCGACTTACACAGATACGCAGTATTTT. It translates to CASSATYTDTQYF.

The rearrangement links TRBV12-5 to TRBJ2-2; D might be TRBD2 (5 bases). CDR1 and CDR2 from the germline V gene are LGHNT and FRNRAP. The ends were cut back, 8 bases at V and 5 bases at J, with 12 bases in the middle. CDR3 length: 13 amino acids. The CDR3 loop reads CASTPGVTGELFF. As DNA, the CDR3 is TGTGCTAGTACCCCCGGGGTTACCGGGGAGCTGTTTTTT.

This clonotype was seen ten or more times. The V and J genes are TRBV30 and TRBJ1-1; D is ambiguous. Per the germline V gene, CDR1 is GTSNPN and CDR2 is SVGIG (reference sequence). The V end was cut by 5 bases, the J end by 5 bases, with 18 bases between. The CDR3 is 14 amino acids. The CDR3 region is CAWCRTGPATEAFF. CDR3 nucleotide sequence: TGTGCCTGGTGTAGGACGGGTCCCGCAACTGAAGCTTTCTTT.

This clonotype was seen only a few times. The CDR3 DNA follows: TGTGCCAGCAGCCTAGGCGGGGATCCGCAGTATTTT. Amino acid sequence: CASSLGGDPQYF. This chain joins TRBV7-6 and TRBJ2-3; perhaps TRBD2 as D (6 bases). V was shortened by 5 bases and J by 10 bases, with 13 bases between the two germline ends. The CDR3 covers 12 residues. Per germline, CDR1 SGHVS and CDR2 FNYEAQ.

A few counts support this clonotype. Germline and junction disagree at one end, which may indicate a read error. In DNA form, the CDR3 reads TGTGCCAGCAGTTATAACACTTACGATCAGTACTTC. Translated, it gives CASSYNTYDQYF. The V and J genes are TRBV12-3 or TRBV12-4 and TRBJ2-7; no firm D call. This CDR3 is 12 amino acids long.

There are many counts of this clonotype. V and J are TRBV20-1 and TRBJ2-5; D possibly uses TRBD1 or TRBD2 (5 bases each). There are 13 residues in the CDR3. Trimming left V 0 bases short and J 5 bases short, with 10 bases between. Germline CDR1 is DFQATT and CDR2 is SNEGSKA (reference sequence). The CDR3 DNA sequence: TGCAGTGCTAGAGAGGGACGATGGGAGACCCAGTACTTC. As protein: CSAREGRWETQYF.

The chain combines TRBV29-1 with TRBJ1-5; D is ambiguous. The CDR3 is 13 residues long. Trimming removed 2 bases at V and 7 bases at J, with 12 bases between. Germline CDR1 and CDR2: SQVTM and ANQGSEA. This CDR3 is CSVEPSDGQPQHF. The CDR3 coding sequence is TGCAGCGTTGAACCGTCAGACGGCCAGCCCCAGCATTTT. Complete variable domain (other parts from reference TRBV29-1 and TRBJ1-5): SAVISQKPSRDICQRGTSLTIQCQVDSQVTMMFWYRQQPGQSLTLIATANQGSEATYESGFVIDKFPISRPNLTFSTLTVSNMSPEDSSIYLCSVEPSDGQPQHFGDGTRLSIL.

This clonotype appeared many times. CDR3 bases: TGTGCCAGCAGACTCCAAGGGGTTAACACTGAAGCTTTCTTT. Translation gives CASRLQGVNTEAFF. The chain joins TRBV12-3 or TRBV12-4 to TRBJ1-1, with D maybe TRBD1 (5 bases). The length of the CDR3 is 14 residues. V lost 6 bases, J lost 2 bases, and 13 bases lay in between.

This clonotype was picked up many times. This chain uses TRBV19 with TRBJ1-6, with D possibly being TRBD1 (5 bases). CDR1 and CDR2 (germline): LNHDA, SQIVND (reference sequence). V dropped 7 bases and J dropped 16 bases, with 20 bases sitting between them. The CDR3 covers 13 residues. The chain's CDR3 is CASTKDRGASLHF. DNA for the CDR3: TGTGCCAGTACTAAGGATCGGGGCGCATCTCTCCACTTT.

This clonotype showed up many times. The CDR3 nucleotides are TGTGCCAGCAGCCCCCGGGATCGAGTGGAGACCCAGTACTTC. Amino acids: CASSPRDRVETQYF. The rearrangement joins TRBV4-2 to TRBJ2-5; tentatively, D is TRBD2 (5 bases). Germline V CDR1 and CDR2: LGHNA, YNFKEQ. Between the trimmed V and J ends, which lost 4 bases and 5 bases, there was a span of 14 bases. The CDR3 covers 14 residues.

About this clonotype itself: A much larger clone lies one base from this, so it may be a read error. This chain connects TRBV5-1 to TRBJ2-4; TRBD1 matches 7 bases. CDR1 and CDR2 from the germline V gene are SGHRS and YFSETQ. The CDR3 loop spans 14 amino acids. CDR3: CASRRDSSPNIKYF. CDR3 nucleotide sequence: TGCGCCAGCCGCCGGGACAGCAGCCCTAACATTAAGTACTTC.

The table lists this clonotype with many counts. The gene calls are TRBV7-8 and TRBJ2-7, with 8 bases identical to TRBD2. The CDR3 is 16 amino acids. V lost 2 bases, J lost 5 bases, and 11 bases stayed unmatched. Germline CDR1 is SGHVS and CDR2 is FQNEAQ. The CDR3 here is CASSLPGGPTRHEQYF. The CDR3 bases are TGTGCCAGCAGCTTACCGGGAGGGCCGACTCGGCACGAGCAGTACTTC. The full variable domain, rest sourced from reference TRBV7-8 and TRBJ2-7, is GAGVSQSPRYKVAKRGQDVALRCDPISGHVSLFWYQQALGQGPEFLTYFQNEAQLDKSGLPSDRFFAERPEGSVSTLKIQRTQQEDSAVYLCASSLPGGPTRHEQYFGPGTRLTVT.

For this clonotype: A much larger clone differs from this one at a single base, so this may be a read error. J is TRBJ2-5 and V is TRBV7-6; D not resolved. There are 13 residues in the CDR3. From germline, CDR1 is SGHVS and CDR2 FNYEAQ. The CDR3 DNA follows: TGTGGCAGCAGCTTAGAGTTGCGGGAGACCCAGTACTTC. Translation: CGSSLELRETQYF.